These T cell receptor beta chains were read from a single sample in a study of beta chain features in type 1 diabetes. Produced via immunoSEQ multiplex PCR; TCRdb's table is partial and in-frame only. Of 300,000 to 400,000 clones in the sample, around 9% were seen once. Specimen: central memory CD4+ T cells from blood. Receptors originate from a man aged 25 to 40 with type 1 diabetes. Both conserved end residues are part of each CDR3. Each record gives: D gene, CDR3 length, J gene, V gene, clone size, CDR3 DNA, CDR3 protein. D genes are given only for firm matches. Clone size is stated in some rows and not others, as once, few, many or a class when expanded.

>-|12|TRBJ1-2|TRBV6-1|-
TGTGCCAGCAGTGATTCTTGGGCTGGCTACACCTTC
CASSDSWAGYTF
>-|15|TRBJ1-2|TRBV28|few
TGTGCCAGCAGTACCACCCCGGGGCCTCCCTATGGCTACACCTTC
CASSTTPGPPYGYTF
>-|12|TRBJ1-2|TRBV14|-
TGTGCCAGCAGCCAAGAACGGTATGGCTACACCTTC
CASSQERYGYTF
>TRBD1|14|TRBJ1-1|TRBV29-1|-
TGCAGCGTTTTGGACAGGGTAATGAACACTGAAGCTTTCTTT
CSVLDRVMNTEAFF
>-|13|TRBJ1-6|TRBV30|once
TGTGCCTGGAGTATAGGGGAAGGATCACCCCTCCACTTT
CAWSIGEGSPLHF
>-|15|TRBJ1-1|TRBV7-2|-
TGTGCCAGCAGCTCCCCCAGTCTGATGAACACTGAAGCTTTCTTT
CASSSPSLMNTEAFF
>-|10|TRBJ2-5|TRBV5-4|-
TGTGCCAGCAGTCAGTGGTCCCAGTACTTC
CASSQWSQYF
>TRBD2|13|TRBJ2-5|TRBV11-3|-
TGTGCCAGCAGCTCTCAGCCGGGGGGGACCCAGTACTTC
CASSSQPGGTQYF
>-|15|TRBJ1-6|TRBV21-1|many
TGTGCCAGCAGCAAAGTTTCGGAGAAGAATTCACCCCTCCACTTT
CASSKVSEKNSPLHF
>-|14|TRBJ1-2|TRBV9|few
TGTGCCAGCAGCGTAGCAGAAGGGGCCGAAGGCTACACCTTC
CASSVAEGAEGYTF
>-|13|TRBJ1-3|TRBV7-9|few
TGTGCCAGCAGCTTGGTCTCTGGAAACACCATATATTTT
CASSLVSGNTIYF
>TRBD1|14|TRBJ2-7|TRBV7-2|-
TGTGCCAGCAGGCCGGGACAGGAGTCCTACGAGCAGTACTTC
CASRPGQESYEQYF
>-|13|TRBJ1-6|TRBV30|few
TGTGCCTGGAAGGGGCAGATTAATTCACCCCTCCACTTT
CAWKGQINSPLHF
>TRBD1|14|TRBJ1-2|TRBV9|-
TGTGCCAGCAGCGAGGGGACAGCCAACTATGGCTACACCTTC
CASSEGTANYGYTF
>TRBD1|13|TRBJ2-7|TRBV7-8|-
TGTGCCAGCAGCTCTACAGGGGTCTCCGAGCAGTACTTC
CASSSTGVSEQYF
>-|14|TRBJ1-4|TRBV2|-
TGTGCCAGCAGTGCGGCCCTAACTAATGAAAAACTGTTTTTT
CASSAALTNEKLFF
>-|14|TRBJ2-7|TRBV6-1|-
TGTGCCAGCAGTGAAGGAACAGGTCGTGCCGAGCAGTACTTC
CASSEGTGRAEQYF
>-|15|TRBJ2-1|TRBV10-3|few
TGTGCCACCCTTTTAACAGGGAGCTCCTACAATGAGCAGTTCTTC
CATLLTGSSYNEQFF
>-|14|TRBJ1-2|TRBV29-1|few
TGCAGCGCCCACACAGAGTTCACTAACTATGGCTACACCTTC
CSAHTEFTNYGYTF
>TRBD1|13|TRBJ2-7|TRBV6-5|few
TGTGCCAGCAGTTACAGGGGGCGCTACGAGCAGTACTTC
CASSYRGRYEQYF
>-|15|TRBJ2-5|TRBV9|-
TGTGCCAGCAGCGTAGAAGGCACACCCGGAGAGACCCAGTACTTC
CASSVEGTPGETQYF
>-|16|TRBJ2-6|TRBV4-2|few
TGTGCCAGCAGCCAAGGCCTTCTAGTTGGGGCCAACGTCCTGACTTTC
CASSQGLLVGANVLTF
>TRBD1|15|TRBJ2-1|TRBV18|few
TGTGCCAGCACCAGGGACAGGGACTCCTACAATGAGCAGTTCTTC
CASTRDRDSYNEQFF
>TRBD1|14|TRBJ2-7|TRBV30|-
TGTGCCTGGAGTGTATCGGACAGGACCTCCGAGCAGTACTTC
CAWSVSDRTSEQYF
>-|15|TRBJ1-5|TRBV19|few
TGTGCCAGTAGACCGGACAGCCCAAGCAATCAGCCCCAGCATTTT
CASRPDSPSNQPQHF
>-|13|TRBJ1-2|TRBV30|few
TGTGCCTGGAGCCCCCGGGCCGGCTATGGCTACACCTTC
CAWSPRAGYGYTF
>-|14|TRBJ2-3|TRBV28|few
TGTGCCAGCAGTTACAACAGGGTTGCAGATACGCAGTATTTT
CASSYNRVADTQYF
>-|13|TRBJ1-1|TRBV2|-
TGTGCCAGCAGTGAGGAAGTGAACACTGAAGCTTTCTTT
CASSEEVNTEAFF
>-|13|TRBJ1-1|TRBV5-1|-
TGCGCCAGCAGCTTGGCAGGGAACACTGAAGCTTTCTTT
CASSLAGNTEAFF
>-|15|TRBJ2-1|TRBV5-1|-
TGCGCCAGCAGCTTGGGAATTAGCTCCTACAATGAGCAGTTCTTC
CASSLGISSYNEQFF
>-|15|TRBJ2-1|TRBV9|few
TGTGCCAGCAGCGTATTAGGGTTATCCTACAATGAGCAGTTCTTC
CASSVLGLSYNEQFF
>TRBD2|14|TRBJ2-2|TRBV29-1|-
TGCAGCGTAAAGCCGGGACTAGCGGTCGGGGAGCTGTTTTTT
CSVKPGLAVGELFF
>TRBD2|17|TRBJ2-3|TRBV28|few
TGTGCCAGCAGTTCCCCGGGGACTAGGGGATTCACAGATACGCAGTATTTT
CASSSPGTRGFTDTQYF
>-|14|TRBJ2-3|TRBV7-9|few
TGTGCCAGCAGCCCTGGAACAGCCACAGATACGCAGTATTTT
CASSPGTATDTQYF
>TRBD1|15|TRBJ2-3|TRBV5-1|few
TGCGCCAGCAGCTTCGGGACAGTAAGCACAGATACGCAGTATTTT
CASSFGTVSTDTQYF
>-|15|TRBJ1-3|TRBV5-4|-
TGTGCCAGCAGCTTTGGGTCAGGGGCTGGAAACACCATATATTTT
CASSFGSGAGNTIYF
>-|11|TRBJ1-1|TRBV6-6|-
TGTGCCAGCAGTTACTCCCCTCTAGCTTTCTTT
CASSYSPLAFF
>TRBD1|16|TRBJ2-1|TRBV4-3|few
TGCGCCAGCAGCCAAGGGCCGGGACAGGGCTACAATGAGCAGTTCTTC
CASSQGPGQGYNEQFF
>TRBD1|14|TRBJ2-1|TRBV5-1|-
TGCGCCAGCAGCATTGACAGGGGTTACAATGAGCAGTTCTTC
CASSIDRGYNEQFF
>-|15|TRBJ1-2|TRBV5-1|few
TGCGCCAGCAGCCTGGGGGACGGAGAACTGTATGGCTACACCTTC
CASSLGDGELYGYTF
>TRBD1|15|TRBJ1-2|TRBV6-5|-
TGTGCCAGCAGTTATTCATTCGGAGGGGGCGATGGCTACACCTTC
CASSYSFGGGDGYTF
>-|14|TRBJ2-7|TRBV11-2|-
TGTGCCAGCAGCTTATGGGACGGCCCCTACGAGCAGTACTTC
CASSLWDGPYEQYF
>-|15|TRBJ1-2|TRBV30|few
TGTGCCTGGAGTGCTGGGGGCCTGAGGGGCTATGGCTACACCTTC
CAWSAGGLRGYGYTF
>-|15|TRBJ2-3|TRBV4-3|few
TGCGCCAGCAGCCAACGTTACGTTAGCACAGATACGCAGTATTTT
CASSQRYVSTDTQYF